This T cell receptor (beta chain) is from a study of siplizumab effects on memory and regulatory T cells. Germline V gene lookup returns CDR1 MDHEN and CDR2 SYDVKM. V dropped 1 base and J dropped 3 bases, with 12 bases sitting between them. CDR3 length: 15 amino acids. Sequencing of each sample assayed roughly 10^5 TCR templates. Only in-frame clones appear in the TCRdb table, and some are missing; sequencing was by immunoSEQ multiplex PCR. The sample holds around 97,000 clones; just under 95% are singletons and the top ten take roughly 1.3%. Points from the study as a whole: In roughly 75-97% of proliferating CD4+ or CD8+ clones, a naive or memory phenotype could not be assigned. Proliferating siplizumab-cultured Tregs lacked confirmed suppressive function. Sequences below about 10^-5 frequency were poorly captured, and few alloreactive clones mapped to unstimulated subsets.

Notes on this clone: What it binds is not known.

This sequence joins TRBV28 and TRBJ1-2; D not certain. The receptor was isolated from a human donor in good health. The sample was non-Treg CD4+ T cells sorted from blood. The CDR3 bases are TGTGCCAGCAGTTTATTAGGGCCAGTGGACTATGGCTACACCTTC. Translated: CASSLLGPVDYGYTF.